This T cell receptor (beta chain) was captured in a study of blood T cell repertoires in COVID-19. Study at large: PBMCs, B-cell-depleted T cells, or T cells provided the cDNA or gDNA that made up the material.

The CDR3 extends over 16 amino acids. With 2 bases clipped from V and 2 bases from J, the junction kept 4 bases outside the gene matches. Germline V gives CDR1 MNHEY, CDR2 SVGAGI. In the original workflow: Reference gene primer amplification in the assay estimated nucleated cell counts. The assay was immunoSEQ multiplex PCR, and TCRdb's table has in-frame clones only and misses some. V, J and clone size reflect that table, while D and trimming were determined from the DNA. This sample has more than 150,000 clones; 70% to 90% occur once, and the top ten carry roughly 20%. V gene TRBV6-5 combines with J gene TRBJ2-1; 9 bases are shared with TRBD1. Sequenced material: peripheral blood. The receptor's source is a man between 65 and 79 years old with active or convalescent COVID-19. DNA of the CDR3: TGTGCCAGCAGTTACAAGGGACAGGGTCCCTACAATGAGCAGTTCTTC. It is translated as CASSYKGQGPYNEQFF.